These 15 T cell receptor beta chains were all obtained from the same sample, sequenced in a study of T cell responses to AZD1222 COVID-19 vaccine. The protocol was immunoSEQ multiplex PCR, while the TCRdb copy is restricted to in-frame clones and leaves out a portion. The sample holds about 120,000 clones; 75% to 95% are singletons and the top ten take 4.2%. Sample: peripheral blood, taken 28 days after the second dose of the MenACWY control vaccine. Source of these receptors: an adult who received the MenACWY meningococcal vaccine as a control.

This chain uses TRBV18 with TRBJ1-1; TRBD1 aligns across 8 bases. The CDR3 is made up of 13 amino acids. The V gene's germline CDR1 is KGHSH and CDR2 LQKENI. J gave up 4 bases and V 5 bases, and 3 bases lay outside the gene matches. For the CDR3, the DNA is TGTGCCAGCTCATTAACAGGGGGCACTGAAGCTTTCTTT. Translation: CASSLTGGTEAFF. Looking up the rest from reference TRBV18 and TRBJ1-1 gives the full variable domain: NAGVMQNPRHLVRRRGQEARLRCSPMKGHSHVYWYRQLPEEGLKFMVYLQKENIIDESGMPKERFSAEFPKEGPSILRIQQVVRGDSAAYFCASSLTGGTEAFFGQGTRLTVV.

This chain uses TRBV24-1 with TRBJ2-3; D gene uncertain. V was clipped by 7 bases and J by 10 bases, with 23 bases between them. This CDR3 comprises 15 residues. Per the germline V gene, CDR1 is KGHDR and CDR2 is SFDVKD. The CDR3 is CATRDRKGSVAPQYF. CDR3 nucleotides: TGTGCCACCAGGGATCGTAAGGGTTCGGTGGCTCCGCAGTATTTT.

This chain links TRBV3-1 (or the pseudogene TRBV3-2) with TRBJ2-7; the D is unclear. Germline V gives CDR1 LGHDT, CDR2 YNNKEL (reference sequence). This CDR3 contains 14 residues. Between the trimmed V and J ends, which lost 4 bases and 0 bases, there was a span of 10 bases. CDR3 loop: CASSRNGRSYEQYF. CDR3 bases: TGTGCCAGCAGCCGGAACGGGCGCTCCTACGAGCAGTACTTC.

The chain is built from TRBV10-3 and TRBJ2-1, with D maybe TRBD1 (5 bases). Trimming cost V 4 bases and J 6 bases, with 7 bases left between them. CDR1 ENHRY and CDR2 SYGVKD come from the germline V gene. The CDR3 has 12 amino acids. Here the CDR3 reads CAISGTGNEQFF. The CDR3 bases are TGTGCCATCAGTGGAACAGGCAATGAGCAGTTCTTC.

V gene TRBV7-9 combines with J gene TRBJ1-1, with D perhaps TRBD1 (5 bases). The V and J ends lost 11 bases and 1 base respectively, with 17 bases between them. This CDR3 is built from 14 residues. Germline CDR1 SEHNR, CDR2 FQNEAQ (reference sequence). CDR3 DNA sequence: TGTGCCTATGGGGCGGATCCTGCGAACACTGAAGCTTTCTTT. Translation gives CAYGADPANTEAFF.

This chain connects TRBV29-1 to TRBJ2-3; TRBD1 is a possible D gene (6 bases). From germline, CDR1 is SQVTM and CDR2 ANQGSEA. Trimming removed 7 bases from V and 4 bases from J, with 18 bases in between. The CDR3 has 14 amino acids. For the CDR3, the DNA is TGCAGCGCCCCACAGGGTCGGGTGGCAGATACGCAGTATTTT. This sequence encodes CSAPQGRVADTQYF.

The V gene is TRBV5-6, the J gene TRBJ1-5, with D perhaps TRBD1 (6 bases). CDR1 and CDR2 (germline): SGHDT, YYEEEE. The V end was cut by 0 bases, the J end by 5 bases, with 6 bases between. The CDR3 loop spans 13 amino acids. CDR3 sequence reads: CASSLDRDQPQHF. The CDR3 DNA is TGTGCCAGCAGCTTGGACAGGGATCAGCCCCAGCATTTT.

This chain joins TRBV28 and TRBJ2-5; 8 bases map to TRBD1. V trimming: 5 bases; J trimming: 4 bases; junction bases outside the gene matches: 6. Germline CDR1 reads MDHEN; CDR2 reads SYDVKM. The CDR3 spans 14 residues. CDR3 nucleotide sequence: TGTGCCAGCAGTCACGGACAGGGTCCAGAGACCCAGTACTTC. Translated, it gives CASSHGQGPETQYF.

J is TRBJ2-5 and V is TRBV6-5; TRBD2 might be the D (5 bases). V was cut by 7 bases and J by 7 bases, with 16 bases left in between. Germline V CDR1 and CDR2: MNHEY, SVGAGI. CDR3 size: 13 residues. The CDR3 is CASTVTGGMTQYF. The CDR3 coding sequence is TGTGCCAGCACGGTAACTGGAGGTATGACCCAGTACTTC.

V usage is TRBV21-1 and J usage is TRBJ2-1; the table names TRBD2, a call not compared with the DNA. TRBV21-1 is a pseudogene locus. This CDR3 region has 16 residues. The CDR3 is CASSKLDSSSYNEQFF. The CDR3 region has the DNA TGTGCCAGCAGCAAATTGGACTCGAGCTCCTACAATGAGCAGTTCTTC.

The gene calls are TRBV27 and TRBJ2-7; D unclear. V shed 3 bases and J shed 4 bases, with 13 bases lying between them. The germline gives CDR1 MNHEY, CDR2 SMNVEV (reference sequence). The CDR3 is 14 amino acids. CDR3 in amino acids: CASSLRGIAYEQYF. The CDR3 nucleotides are TGTGCCAGCAGTTTGCGAGGAATCGCGTACGAGCAGTACTTC.

The rearrangement joins TRBV19 to TRBJ1-5, with D maybe TRBD1 (5 bases). V lost 3 bases to trimming and J lost 2 bases, with 8 bases between them. CDR3 length equals 14 residues. Germline V gives CDR1 LNHDA, CDR2 SQIVND (reference sequence). The CDR3 sequence: CASSIREGNQPQHF. CDR3 DNA sequence: TGTGCCAGTAGTATCAGGGAGGGCAATCAGCCCCAGCATTTT.

The rearrangement links TRBV2 to TRBJ2-4, with 8 nucleotides matching TRBD1. V trimming: 5 bases; J trimming: 1 base; junction bases outside the gene matches: 4. In germline, CDR1 is SNHLY, CDR2 FYNNEI. This CDR3 region has 15 residues. The CDR3 loop is CASSLDRAAKNIQYF. The CDR3 DNA reads as TGTGCCAGCAGTTTGGACAGGGCCGCCAAAAACATTCAGTACTTC.

This clone was detected once. V and J are TRBV23-1 and TRBJ2-2; D is tentatively TRBD1 or TRBD2 (5 bases each). TRBV23-1 is an ORF for which the function is uncertain. The CDR3 is 12 residues long. V dropped 6 bases and J dropped 3 bases, with 5 bases sitting between them. CDR3 loop: CASRGDTGELFF. The CDR3, as DNA: TGCGCCAGCAGGGGGGACACCGGGGAGCTGTTTTTT.

The genes are TRBV6-5 and TRBJ2-1, with D possibly called TRBD1 or TRBD2 (6 bases each). Deletions cut 2 bases from V and 8 bases from J, with 13 bases between. Per germline, CDR1 MNHEY and CDR2 SVGAGI. The CDR3 spans 14 residues. The CDR3 DNA reads TGTGCCAGCAGTTACGGGGGGCAGGTAGATGAGCAGTTCTTC. It translates to CASSYGGQVDEQFF.